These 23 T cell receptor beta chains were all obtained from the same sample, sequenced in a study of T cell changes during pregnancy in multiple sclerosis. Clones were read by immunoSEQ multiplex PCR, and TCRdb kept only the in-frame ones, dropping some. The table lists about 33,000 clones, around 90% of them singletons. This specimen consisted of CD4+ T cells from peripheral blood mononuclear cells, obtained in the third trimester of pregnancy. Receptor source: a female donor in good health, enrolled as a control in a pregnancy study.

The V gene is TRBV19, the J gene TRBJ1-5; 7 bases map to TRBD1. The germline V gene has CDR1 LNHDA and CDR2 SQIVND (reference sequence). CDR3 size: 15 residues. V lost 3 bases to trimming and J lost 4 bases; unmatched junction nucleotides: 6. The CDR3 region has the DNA TGTGCCAGTAGTATCAGACAGGGTAGGAATCAGCCCCAGCATTTT. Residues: CASSIRQGRNQPQHF.

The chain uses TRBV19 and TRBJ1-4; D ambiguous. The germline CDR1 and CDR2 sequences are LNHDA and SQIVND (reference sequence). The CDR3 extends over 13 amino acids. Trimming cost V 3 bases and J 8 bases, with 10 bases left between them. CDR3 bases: TGTGCCAGTAGTATCCGCTTAGAGGAAAAACTGTTTTTT. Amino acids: CASSIRLEEKLFF. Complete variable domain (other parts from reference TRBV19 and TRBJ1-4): DGGITQSPKYLFRKEGQNVTLSCEQNLNHDAMYWYRQDPGQGLRLIYYSQIVNDFQKGDIAEGYSVSREKKESFPLTVTSAQKNPTAFYLCASSIRLEEKLFFGSGTQLSVL.

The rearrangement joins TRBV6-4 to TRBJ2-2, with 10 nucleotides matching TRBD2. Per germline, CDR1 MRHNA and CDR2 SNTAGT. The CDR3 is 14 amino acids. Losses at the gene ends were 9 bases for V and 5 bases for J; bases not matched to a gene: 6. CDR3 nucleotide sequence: TGTGCCAGTCGGGCTAGCGGGAGTACCGGGGAGCTGTTTTTT. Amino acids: CASRASGSTGELFF.

CDR3 amino acids: CASSATPQGAMQPQHF. The CDR3 DNA reads as TGTGCCAGCAGCGCTACCCCCCAGGGGGCGATGCAGCCCCAGCATTTT. The chain uses TRBV5-5 and TRBJ1-5; the match to TRBD1 covers 8 bases. With V trimmed by 4 bases and J by 7 bases, 13 bases remained unmatched. This CDR3 has 16 amino acids. CDR1 is SGHKS and CDR2 is YYEKEE in the germline V gene (reference sequence).

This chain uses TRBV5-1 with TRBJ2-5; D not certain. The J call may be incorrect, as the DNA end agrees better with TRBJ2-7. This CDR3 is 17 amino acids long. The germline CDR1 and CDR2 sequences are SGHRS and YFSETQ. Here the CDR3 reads CASSFRGGQGSTGEQYF. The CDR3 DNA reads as TGCGCCAGCAGCTTCCGTGGTGGGCAAGGCTCAACTGGCGAGCAGTACTTC.

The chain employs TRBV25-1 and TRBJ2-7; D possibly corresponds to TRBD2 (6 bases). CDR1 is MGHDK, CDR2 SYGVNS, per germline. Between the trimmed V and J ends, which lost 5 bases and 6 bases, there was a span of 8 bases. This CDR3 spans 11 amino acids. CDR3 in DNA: TGTGCCAGCAGTTCGGGAGTCGAGCAGTACTTC. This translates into CASSSGVEQYF.

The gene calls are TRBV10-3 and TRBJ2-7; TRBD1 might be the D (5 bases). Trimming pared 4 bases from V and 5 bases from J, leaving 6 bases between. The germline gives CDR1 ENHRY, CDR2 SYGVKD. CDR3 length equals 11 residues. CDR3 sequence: CAISVRDEQYF. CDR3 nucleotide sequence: TGTGCCATCAGTGTCAGGGACGAGCAGTACTTC.

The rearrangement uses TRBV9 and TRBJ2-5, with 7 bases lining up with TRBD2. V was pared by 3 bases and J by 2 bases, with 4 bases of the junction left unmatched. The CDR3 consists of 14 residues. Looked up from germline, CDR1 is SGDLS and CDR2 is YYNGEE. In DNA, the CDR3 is TGTGCCAGCAGCGCAATAGCGGGTCAAGAGACCCAGTACTTC. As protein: CASSAIAGQETQYF.

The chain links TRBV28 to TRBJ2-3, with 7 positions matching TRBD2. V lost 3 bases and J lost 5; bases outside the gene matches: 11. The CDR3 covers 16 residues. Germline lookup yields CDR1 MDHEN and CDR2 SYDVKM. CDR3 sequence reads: CASSFSPGTNVDTQYF. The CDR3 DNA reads TGTGCCAGCAGTTTTTCCCCCGGGACTAATGTAGATACGCAGTATTTT.

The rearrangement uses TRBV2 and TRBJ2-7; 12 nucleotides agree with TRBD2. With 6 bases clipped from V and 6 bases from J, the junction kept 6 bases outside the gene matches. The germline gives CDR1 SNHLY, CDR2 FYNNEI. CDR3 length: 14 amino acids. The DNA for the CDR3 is TGTGCCAGCAGGGGGACTAGCGGGTCCCTCGAGCAGTACTTC. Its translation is CASRGTSGSLEQYF.

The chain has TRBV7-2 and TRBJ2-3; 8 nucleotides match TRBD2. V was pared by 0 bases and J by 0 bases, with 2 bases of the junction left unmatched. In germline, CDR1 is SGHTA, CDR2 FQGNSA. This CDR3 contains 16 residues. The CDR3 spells CASSLARGASTDTQYF. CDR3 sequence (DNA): TGTGCCAGCAGCTTAGCGCGGGGGGCTAGCACAGATACGCAGTATTTT. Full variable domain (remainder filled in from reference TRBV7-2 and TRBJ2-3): GAGVSQSPSNKVTEKGKDVELRCDPISGHTALYWYRQSLGQGLEFLIYFQGNSAPDKSGLPSDRFSAERTGGSVSTLTIQRTQQEDSAVYLCASSLARGASTDTQYFGPGTRLTVL.

As DNA, the CDR3 is TGTGCCAGTACCCAAACAAAACGAGGCGGGACTATCTACGAGCAGTACTTC. It translates to CASTQTKRGGTIYEQYF. The chain recombines TRBV19 with TRBJ2-7; 7 nucleotides line up with TRBD2. The V gene's germline CDR1 is LNHDA and CDR2 SQIVND (reference sequence). The CDR3 is 17 residues long. Germline trimming cut 7 bases from V and 3 bases from J; bases unmatched to any gene: 18. Variable domain in full (rest from reference TRBV19 and TRBJ2-7): DGGITQSPKYLFRKEGQNVTLSCEQNLNHDAMYWYRQDPGQGLRLIYYSQIVNDFQKGDIAEGYSVSREKKESFPLTVTSAQKNPTAFYLCASTQTKRGGTIYEQYFGPGTRLTVT.

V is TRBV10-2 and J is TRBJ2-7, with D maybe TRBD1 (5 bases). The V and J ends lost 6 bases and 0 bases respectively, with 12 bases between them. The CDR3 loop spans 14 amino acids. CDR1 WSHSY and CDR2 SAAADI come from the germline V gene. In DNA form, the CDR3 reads TGCGCCAGCAGGAGGCAGGGAAGCTCCTACGAGCAGTACTTC. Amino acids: CASRRQGSSYEQYF.

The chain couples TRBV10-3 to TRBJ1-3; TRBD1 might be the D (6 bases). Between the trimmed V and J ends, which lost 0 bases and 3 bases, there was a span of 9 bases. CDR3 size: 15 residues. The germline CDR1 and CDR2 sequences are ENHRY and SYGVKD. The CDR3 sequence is CAISESRTVGNTIYF. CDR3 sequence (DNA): TGTGCCATCAGTGAGTCCAGGACAGTTGGAAACACCATATATTTT.

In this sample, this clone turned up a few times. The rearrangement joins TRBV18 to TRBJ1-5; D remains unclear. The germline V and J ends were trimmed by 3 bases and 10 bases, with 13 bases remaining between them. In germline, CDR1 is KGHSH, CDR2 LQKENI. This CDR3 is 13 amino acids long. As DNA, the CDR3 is TGTGCCAGCTCACCTCGGTCTAATGATCCCCAGCATTTT. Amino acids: CASSPRSNDPQHF.

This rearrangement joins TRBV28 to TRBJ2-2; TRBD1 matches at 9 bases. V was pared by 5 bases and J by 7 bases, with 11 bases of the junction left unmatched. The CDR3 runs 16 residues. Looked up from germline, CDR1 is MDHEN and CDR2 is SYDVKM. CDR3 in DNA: TGTGCCAGCAGTCGGCCGGGACAGGGTGTTGGCGGGGAGCTGTTTTTT. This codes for CASSRPGQGVGGELFF.

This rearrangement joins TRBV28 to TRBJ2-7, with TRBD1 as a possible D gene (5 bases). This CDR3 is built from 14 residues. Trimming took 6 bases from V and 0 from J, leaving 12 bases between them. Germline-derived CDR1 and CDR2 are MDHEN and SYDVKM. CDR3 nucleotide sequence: TGTGCCAGCAGCCTAAGGACACACTCCTACGAGCAGTACTTC. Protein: CASSLRTHSYEQYF.

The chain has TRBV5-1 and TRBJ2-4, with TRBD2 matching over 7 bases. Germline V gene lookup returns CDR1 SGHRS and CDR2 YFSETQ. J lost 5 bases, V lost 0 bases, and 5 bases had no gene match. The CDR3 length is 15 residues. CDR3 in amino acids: CASSLGGRAENIQYF. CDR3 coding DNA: TGCGCCAGCAGCTTGGGTGGGAGGGCCGAAAACATTCAGTACTTC. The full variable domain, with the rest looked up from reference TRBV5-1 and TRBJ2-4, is KAGVTQTPRYLIKTRGQQVTLSCSPISGHRSVSWYQQTPGQGLQFLFEYFSETQRNKGNFPGRFSGRQFSNSRSEMNVSTLELGDSALYLCASSLGGRAENIQYFGAGTRLSVL.

The CDR3 bases are TGTGCCAGCAGTTCTAGGACTAGCGGGAGCAACACAGATACGCAGTATTTT. Translated: CASSSRTSGSNTDTQYF. The chain recombines TRBV7-6 with TRBJ2-3; 13 bases agree with TRBD2. CDR3 length: 17 residues. J gave up 2 bases and V 6 bases, and 8 bases lay outside the gene matches. Germline V gene lookup returns CDR1 SGHVS and CDR2 FNYEAQ.

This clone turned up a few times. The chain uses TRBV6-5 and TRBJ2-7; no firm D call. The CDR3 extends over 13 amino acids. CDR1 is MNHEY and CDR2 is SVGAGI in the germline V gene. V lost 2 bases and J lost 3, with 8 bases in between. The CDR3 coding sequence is TGTGCCAGCAGTTACAACAACTACTACGAGCAGTACTTC. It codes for CASSYNNYYEQYF.

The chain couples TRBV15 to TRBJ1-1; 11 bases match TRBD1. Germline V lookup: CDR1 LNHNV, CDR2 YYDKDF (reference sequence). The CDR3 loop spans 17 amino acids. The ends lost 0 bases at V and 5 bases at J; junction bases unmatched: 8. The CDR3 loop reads CATSRDLRDRGGTEAFF. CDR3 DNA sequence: TGTGCCACCAGCAGAGATCTTCGGGACAGGGGGGGTACTGAAGCTTTCTTT.

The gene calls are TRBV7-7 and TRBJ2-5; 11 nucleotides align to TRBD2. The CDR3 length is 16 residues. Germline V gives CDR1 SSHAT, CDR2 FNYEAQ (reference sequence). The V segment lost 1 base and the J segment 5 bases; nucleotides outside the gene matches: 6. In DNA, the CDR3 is TGTGCCAGCAGCTTAGGAGTAGCGGGGGGGCAGGAGACCCAGTACTTC. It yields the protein CASSLGVAGGQETQYF.

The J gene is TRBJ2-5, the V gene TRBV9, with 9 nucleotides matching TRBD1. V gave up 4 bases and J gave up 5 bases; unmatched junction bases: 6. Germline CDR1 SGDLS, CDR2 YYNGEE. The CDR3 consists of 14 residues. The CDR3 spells CASSSQGARETQYF. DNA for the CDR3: TGTGCCAGCAGCTCACAGGGGGCCCGGGAGACCCAGTACTTC.